This entry is about one T cell receptor beta chain. Ten or more counts support this clone. Its antigen is unknown. Nothing much larger sits one base from this clone, and base qualities are not available. The collaborating institutions used their own protocols to collect whole blood in K2EDTA tubes. For TCRbeta analysis, collaborators shipped samples in one of three forms: frozen whole blood, isolated PBMCs, or DNA extracted from either of those sample types. These data are taken from a study of blood T cell repertoires in COVID-19 (dated by TCRdb to 2020 to 2021). Looking at the study overall: The collaborator samples originated in the United States, Italy and Spain and spanned the acute and convalescent phases of COVID-19. The prospective study material was composed of cDNA or gDNA derived from T cells, B-cell-depleted T cells, or PBMCs. HLA class I and class II types, where available, came from metadata supplied by the sample provider rather than from assay-based typing. Samples came from the ongoing ImmuneRACE study (first 160 participants) plus 1,254 subjects from 6 global collaborators. The repertoires were released in a freely available public database intended as a resource for research on the immune response to SARS-CoV-2. The dataset comprised deeply sampled blood TCRbeta repertoires from subjects exposed to, actively infected with, or recovered from COVID-19. The sample metadata nearly always contained a de-identified subject ID, COVID-19 status, age in years and sex.

Including cysteine and phenylalanine, the CDR3 has 15 amino acids. The read is trimmed to its CDR3 DNA, 45 bases read in frame from base 1. Trimming removed 3 bases from V and 4 bases from J; the gene matches leave 8 bases unexplained. CDR1 is given as SGHRS and CDR2 as YFSETQ, both from the germline V gene. Study-level results and caveats: Clinical and demographic metadata were provided uncurated, with the amount varying by source and participant.

The immunoSEQ Assay, a bias-controlled multiplex PCR, was used to amplify TCRbeta CDR3 regions from genomic DNA. The study's processing was this. Within the assay, amplification of reference gene primers was used to estimate how many nucleated cells each sample contained. To quantify the absolute abundance of each unique TCRbeta CDR3 rearrangement, sequence reads were collapsed and filtered. Productive Simpson clonality was computed per sample as the square root of Simpson's diversity index over productive rearrangements. The clones in this table, taken by TCRdb from immuneACCESS, are in-frame only. Not every clone is retained; where verified, under half of the shortfall comes from an unresolved V gene, and the cause of the rest is unknown. V, J and clone size derive from that table, while D and trimming were established from the DNA sequence. This sample lists 37,000 or so clones; 78% were detected once. 33% of the sample is held by the ten biggest clonotypes.

The chain is made from TRBV5-1 and TRBJ1-1, with 8 bases matching TRBD1. The clonotype comes from a man between 60 and 75 years old with acute or convalescent COVID-19. Sample: peripheral blood. The base sequence is TGCGCCAGCAGCTCGGGACAGGCCCGGGGCACTGAAGCTTTCTTT. Protein translation: CASSSGQARGTEAFF.